These 32 T cell receptor beta chains originate from one sample sequenced in a study of blood T cell repertoires in COVID-19. Generated by immunoSEQ multiplex PCR, the TCRdb table keeps only in-frame clones and is missing some. Of about 89,000 clones listed, 75% to 90% are singletons. Input material: peripheral blood. Source of these receptors: a woman of 80 years or more with acute or convalescent COVID-19.

This clone was observed a handful of times. The chain is built from TRBV30 and TRBJ2-2, with a tentative D call TRBD1 (6 bases). This CDR3 is 16 amino acids long. Looked up from germline, CDR1 is GTSNPN and CDR2 is SVGIG (reference sequence). The ends were cut back, 0 bases at V and 4 bases at J, with 15 bases in the middle. CDR3 in DNA: TGTGCCTGGAGTGTAGGAGTCGCAGGGGTCACCGGGGAGCTGTTTTTT. Protein: CAWSVGVAGVTGELFF.

V and J are TRBV2 and TRBJ1-5; possibly TRBD1 for D (5 bases). V lost 7 bases and J 2 bases, leaving 15 bases between the germline ends. Germline V CDR1 and CDR2: SNHLY, FYNNEI. This CDR3 is built from 15 residues. In nucleotides, the CDR3 is TGTGCCAGCACTGTTCGGGGGTCGGGCAATCAGCCCCAGCATTTT. Translation gives CASTVRGSGNQPQHF. The whole variable domain, filled in from reference TRBV2 and TRBJ1-5, reads EPEVTQTPSHQVTQMGQEVILRCVPISNHLYFYWYRQILGQKVEFLVSFYNNEISEKSEIFDDQFSVERPDGSNFTLKIRSTKLEDSAMYFCASTVRGSGNQPQHFGDGTRLSIL.

The chain joins TRBV20-1 to TRBJ1-2; 12 bases are a match to TRBD1. The trim removed 3 bases at V and 4 bases at J, leaving 9 bases unmatched. This CDR3 has 16 residues. CDR1 DFQATT and CDR2 SNEGSKA come from the germline V gene (reference sequence). CDR3 sequence: CSASPRDRGQSYGYTF. CDR3 coding DNA: TGCAGTGCTAGTCCCCGGGACAGGGGGCAGAGCTATGGCTACACCTTC.

The chain links TRBV11-3 to TRBJ2-5, with TRBD2 as a possible D gene (6 bases). This CDR3 has 13 amino acids. Per germline, CDR1 SGHNT and CDR2 YENEEA. The V end was cut by 5 bases, the J end by 5 bases, with 12 bases between. CDR3 sequence (DNA): TGTGCCAGCAGCCCCGGGGGTCGGGAGACCCAGTACTTC. This gives the protein CASSPGGRETQYF. The full variable domain, completed using reference TRBV11-3 and TRBJ2-5, is EAGVVQSPRYKIIEKKQPVAFWCNPISGHNTLYWYLQNLGQGPELLIRYENEEAVDDSQLPKDRFSAERLKGVDSTLKIQPAELGDSAVYLCASSPGGRETQYFGPGTRLLVL.

The gene calls are TRBV9 and TRBJ2-2; 7 nucleotides align to TRBD1. J was trimmed by 7 bases and V by 1 base; bases with no gene match: 10. This CDR3 contains 16 residues. Germline loops: CDR1 SGDLS, CDR2 YYNGEE. CDR3 in amino acids: CASSVRSRGKVGELFF. The CDR3 DNA reads TGTGCCAGCAGCGTAAGATCCAGGGGGAAGGTCGGGGAGCTGTTTTTT.

V usage is TRBV5-6 and J usage is TRBJ2-4; D is unresolved. This CDR3 has 15 amino acids. Germline CDR1 and CDR2: SGHDT and YYEEEE. V was pared by 0 bases and J by 1 base, with 8 bases between. The CDR3 nucleotides are TGTGCCAGCAGCTTGGTTGCGGCTGCCAAAAACATTCAGTACTTC. It encodes CASSLVAAAKNIQYF.

This chain connects TRBV2 to TRBJ1-1; no clear D. The V and J ends lost 3 bases and 2 bases respectively, with 10 bases between them. CDR1 SNHLY and CDR2 FYNNEI come from the germline V gene. The CDR3 sequence is 14 residues long. CDR3 DNA sequence: TGTGCCAGCAGTGATCTTCAGGTAAACACTGAAGCTTTCTTT. Translation: CASSDLQVNTEAFF. Drawing the rest from reference TRBV2 and TRBJ1-1, the complete variable domain is EPEVTQTPSHQVTQMGQEVILRCVPISNHLYFYWYRQILGQKVEFLVSFYNNEISEKSEIFDDQFSVERPDGSNFTLKIRSTKLEDSAMYFCASSDLQVNTEAFFGQGTRLTVV.

The J gene is TRBJ2-2, the V gene TRBV7-6; 13 positions match TRBD2. The CDR3 has 17 amino acids. Germline V gene data show CDR1 as SGHVS and CDR2 as FNYEAQ. The V and J ends lost 1 base and 6 bases, in that order; junction bases with no gene match: 5. The CDR3 DNA is TGTGCCAGCAGCTTAGGGGGACTAGCGGGAAGGGCCGGGGAGCTGTTTTTT. It is translated as CASSLGGLAGRAGELFF.

The gene calls are TRBV7-8 and TRBJ2-1, with 7 positions matching TRBD2. The CDR3 runs to 18 residues. Per the germline V gene, CDR1 is SGHVS and CDR2 is FQNEAQ. J gave up 0 bases and V 7 bases, and 15 bases lay outside the gene matches. The chain's CDR3 is CASKLRAGLQSSYNEQFF. The CDR3 coding sequence is TGTGCCAGCAAACTAAGAGCGGGACTTCAGAGCTCCTACAATGAGCAGTTCTTC.

The chain is built from TRBV7-8 and TRBJ2-2; TRBD2 is a possible D gene (6 bases). Germline V lookup: CDR1 SGHVS, CDR2 FQNEAQ. The CDR3 totals 15 residues. V was shortened by 5 bases and J by 3 bases, with 13 bases between the two germline ends. CDR3: CASSLSRGYTGELFF. The CDR3 bases are TGTGCCAGCAGCCTATCACGGGGGTACACCGGGGAGCTGTTTTTT.

The chain couples TRBV5-5 to TRBJ2-1; D uncertain. CDR1 is SGHKS, CDR2 YYEKEE, per germline (reference sequence). V lost 0 bases, J lost 5 bases, and 6 bases lay in between. The CDR3 consists of 13 residues. The CDR3 protein is CASSLVVNNEQFF. The CDR3 DNA reads as TGTGCCAGCAGCTTGGTTGTTAACAATGAGCAGTTCTTC.

This rearrangement joins TRBV12-3 or TRBV12-4 to TRBJ1-6; a weak D match, TRBD1 (6 bases). The V gene lost 6 bases and the J gene lost 10 bases, with 13 bases spanning the gap. This CDR3 spans 13 amino acids. CDR3 protein: CASSRGEESPLHF. The CDR3 coding sequence is TGTGCCAGCAGCAGGGGAGAGGAGTCACCCCTCCACTTT.

In this sample, this clone turned up a few times. This chain links TRBV29-1 with TRBJ1-4; D possibly corresponds to TRBD1 (6 bases). V was pared by 8 bases and J by 8 bases, with 21 bases between. This CDR3 spans 14 amino acids. Germline V gene sequence: CDR1 SQVTM, CDR2 ANQGSEA. CDR3 nucleotides: TGCAGCATTTACCAGGGGCCGGGGCGAGAAAAACTGTTTTTT. Translating it yields CSIYQGPGREKLFF.

The gene calls are TRBV16 and TRBJ2-1, with TRBD2 identical over 10 bases. CDR1 and CDR2 from the germline V gene are KGHSY and FQNENV. V trimming: 3 bases; J trimming: 12 bases; junction bases outside the gene matches: 2. CDR3 length: 12 residues. The CDR3 nucleotides are TGTGCCAGCAGCCAGCCTAGCGGGGGGCAGTTCTTC. This encodes CASSQPSGGQFF.

This chain links TRBV24-1 with TRBJ2-1; D is perhaps TRBD2 (5 bases). CDR3 length: 15 residues. V lost 6 bases, J lost 0 bases, and 11 bases lay in between. CDR1 and CDR2 from the germline V gene are KGHDR and SFDVKD. The CDR3 bases are TGTGCCACCAGTAAGGGCGGAGGCTCCTACAATGAGCAGTTCTTC. Its protein is CATSKGGGSYNEQFF.

The chain employs TRBV6-6 and TRBJ1-2, with TRBD1 matching over 7 bases. V was pared by 2 bases and J by 0 bases, with 6 bases of the junction left unmatched. Germline-derived CDR1 and CDR2 are MNHNY and SVGAGI (reference sequence). The CDR3 is 16 residues long. The CDR3 loop reads CASSYARDSPNYGYTF. CDR3 DNA: TGTGCCAGCAGTTACGCACGGGACAGTCCTAACTATGGCTACACCTTC.

This clone was detected a few times. The J gene is TRBJ1-5, the V gene TRBV19, with 7 bases lining up with TRBD1. The CDR3 covers 13 residues. V shed 7 bases and J 4 bases; nucleotides not matched to a gene: 4. In germline, CDR1 is LNHDA, CDR2 SQIVND (reference sequence). This CDR3 is CASTGQPNQPQHF. CDR3 DNA sequence: TGTGCCAGTACGGGACAGCCTAATCAGCCCCAGCATTTT.

The CDR3: CASSLGQNGGWIQYF. DNA for the CDR3: TGTGCCAGCAGCTTAGGACAGAACGGGGGTTGGATTCAGTACTTC. The chain couples TRBV7-9 to TRBJ2-4; weak D call: TRBD2 (6 bases). V lost 1 base, J lost 10 bases, and 17 bases lay in between. This CDR3 spans 15 amino acids. Germline V CDR1 and CDR2: SEHNR, FQNEAQ (reference sequence).

The chain combines TRBV13 with TRBJ2-1, with 10 bases fitting TRBD2. CDR1 and CDR2 (germline): PRHDT, FYEKMQ (reference sequence). J lost 4 bases, V lost 3 bases, and 9 bases had no gene match. This CDR3 is 17 amino acids long. The CDR3 is CASSFASGRGGYNEQFF. For the CDR3, the DNA is TGTGCCAGCAGCTTCGCTAGCGGGAGAGGGGGGTACAATGAGCAGTTCTTC.

The chain has TRBV19 and TRBJ2-1, with a possible D match to TRBD1 (5 bases). With 6 bases removed from V and 4 bases from J, the gap between germline ends came to 16 bases. The CDR3 totals 15 residues. Germline V CDR1 and CDR2: LNHDA, SQIVND (reference sequence). CDR3 sequence (DNA): TGTGCCAGTAGAATAACCAGGACACCTTACAATGAGCAGTTCTTC. Translating gives CASRITRTPYNEQFF. The complete variable domain, with remaining parts taken from reference TRBV19 and TRBJ2-1, reads DGGITQSPKYLFRKEGQNVTLSCEQNLNHDAMYWYRQDPGQGLRLIYYSQIVNDFQKGDIAEGYSVSREKKESFPLTVTSAQKNPTAFYLCASRITRTPYNEQFFGPGTRLTVL.

This chain links TRBV11-2 with TRBJ1-1; D is perhaps TRBD1 (5 bases). There are 16 residues in the CDR3. With 1 base removed from V and 2 bases from J, the gap between germline ends came to 14 bases. Per germline, CDR1 SGHAT and CDR2 FQNNGV. The chain's CDR3 is CASSLGSGRVNTEAFF. Written as DNA, the CDR3 is TGTGCCAGCAGCTTAGGTTCCGGCAGGGTAAACACTGAAGCTTTCTTT.

The rearrangement uses TRBV30 and TRBJ1-4; 7 bases are shared with TRBD1. J was trimmed by 2 bases and V by 5 bases; bases with no gene match: 2. Germline assignment: CDR1 GTSNPN and CDR2 SVGIG (reference sequence). The CDR3 has 13 amino acids. The chain's CDR3 is CAWSGQTNEKLFF. The CDR3 coding sequence is TGTGCCTGGTCGGGACAGACTAATGAAAAACTGTTTTTT.

This chain joins TRBV2 and TRBJ2-1; 9 positions agree with TRBD2. The CDR3 is 14 amino acids. From germline, CDR1 is SNHLY and CDR2 FYNNEI. V was pared by 2 bases and J by 9 bases, with 5 bases of the junction left unmatched. This CDR3 reads CASSESRREGEQFF. In DNA, the CDR3 is TGTGCCAGCAGTGAATCTAGGCGGGAGGGTGAGCAGTTCTTC. The full variable domain, in which reference TRBV2 and TRBJ2-1 provide the parts outside the CDR3, is EPEVTQTPSHQVTQMGQEVILRCVPISNHLYFYWYRQILGQKVEFLVSFYNNEISEKSEIFDDQFSVERPDGSNFTLKIRSTKLEDSAMYFCASSESRREGEQFFGPGTRLTVL.

The table lists this clone with a count of one. The chain couples TRBV7-2 to TRBJ1-1; TRBD1 aligns across 8 bases. V lost 6 bases and J lost 2; bases outside the gene matches: 8. Germline loops: CDR1 SGHTA, CDR2 FQGNSA. The CDR3 spans 15 residues. Written as DNA, the CDR3 is TGTGCCAGCAGAGCTCACAGGGGGGGAAACACTGAAGCTTTCTTT. Translated, it gives CASRAHRGGNTEAFF.

This chain connects TRBV9 to TRBJ1-4; D is unresolved. Germline lookup yields CDR1 SGDLS and CDR2 YYNGEE. The CDR3 length is 17 residues. V lost 1 base and J 0 bases, leaving 13 bases between the germline ends. The CDR3 here is CASSVSEGHATNEKLFF. As DNA, the CDR3 is TGTGCCAGCAGCGTAAGTGAGGGCCATGCAACTAATGAAAAACTGTTTTTT.

The gene calls are TRBV24-1 and TRBJ2-5, with 8 bases aligning to TRBD1. Trimming took 4 bases from V and 4 from J; bases not matched to a gene: 10. The CDR3 contains 16 residues. The germline CDR1 and CDR2 sequences are KGHDR and SFDVKD. DNA for the CDR3: TGTGCCACCAGTGAGGGACGACAGGGGATTCGAGAGACCCAGTACTTC. It yields the protein CATSEGRQGIRETQYF.

The rearrangement uses TRBV9 and TRBJ1-6; D is undetermined. Germline V gives CDR1 SGDLS, CDR2 YYNGEE. The germline V and J ends were trimmed by 0 bases and 5 bases, with 3 bases remaining between them. The CDR3 length is 13 residues. The chain's CDR3 is CASSVEHNSPLHF. The DNA of the CDR3 is TGTGCCAGCAGCGTAGAGCATAATTCACCCCTCCACTTT.

The chain combines TRBV30 with TRBJ2-4, with D possibly matching TRBD1 (5 bases). With 4 bases removed from V and 1 base from J, the gap between germline ends came to 8 bases. CDR3 size: 13 residues. The germline V gene encodes CDR1 GTSNPN and CDR2 SVGIG (reference sequence). The CDR3 loop reads CAWNSGAKNIQYF. The CDR3, as DNA: TGTGCCTGGAATTCAGGGGCCAAAAACATTCAGTACTTC.

The gene calls are TRBV5-1 and TRBJ2-3, with TRBD2 identical over 7 bases. The V gene's germline CDR1 is SGHRS and CDR2 YFSETQ. This CDR3 spans 15 amino acids. The ends lost 5 bases at V and 1 base at J; junction bases unmatched: 7. The CDR3 DNA reads TGCGCCAGCAGTCCTAGCGGCGTTGGCACAGATACGCAGTATTTT. Protein sequence: CASSPSGVGTDTQYF.

This chain connects TRBV11-2 to TRBJ2-2; the match to TRBD1 covers 8 bases. The ends lost 6 bases at V and 5 bases at J; junction bases unmatched: 8. CDR1 is SGHAT, CDR2 FQNNGV, per germline. The CDR3 extends over 15 amino acids. The CDR3 DNA sequence: TGTGCCAGCAGTCGGACAGGGATGGAAACCGGGGAGCTGTTTTTT. Translating gives CASSRTGMETGELFF.

V and J are TRBV19 and TRBJ1-1; D unresolved. The CDR3 spans 16 residues. In germline, CDR1 is LNHDA, CDR2 SQIVND (reference sequence). The V gene lost 1 base and the J gene lost 1 base, with 13 bases spanning the gap. As DNA, the CDR3 is TGTGCCAGTAGTATAGTGGGAGGCCTGGGGAACACTGAAGCTTTCTTT. It specifies CASSIVGGLGNTEAFF.

The chain is built from TRBV6-6 and TRBJ1-5; D gene uncertain. The CDR3 runs 16 residues. The V end was cut by 2 bases, the J end by 4 bases, with 15 bases between. Germline loops: CDR1 MNHNY, CDR2 SVGAGI (reference sequence). CDR3 region: CASSYRVVEGNQPQHF. The CDR3 DNA is TGTGCCAGCAGTTACAGGGTTGTGGAGGGTAATCAGCCCCAGCATTTT.